Following are 13 T cell receptor beta chains from one sample sequenced in a study of T cells after yellow fever vaccination. TCRdb independently ran MiXCR on the 5' RACE reads; one entry per CDR3 protein. The sample records roughly 400,000 distinct CDR3 sequences, 18% being singletons. The sample here was PBMCs, taken before the yellow fever booster vaccination. Every receptor here comes from a man between 18 and 35 years old who received the YFV17D yellow fever vaccine.

The chain recombines TRBV6-5 with TRBJ1-3; unclear D gene. Trimming pared 5 bases from V and 0 bases from J, leaving 5 bases between. The CDR3 spans 13 residues. CDR1 and CDR2 from the germline V gene are MNHEY and SVGAGI. The CDR3 loop is CASSASSGNTIYF. The CDR3 coding sequence is TGTGCCAGCAGTGCCAGCTCTGGAAACACCATATATTTT.

This clonotype was counted only a few times. The chain couples TRBV4-2 to TRBJ1-3, with a possible D match to TRBD1 (5 bases). The CDR3 contains 17 residues. V gave up 0 bases and J gave up 2 bases, with 14 bases separating them. Germline V lookup: CDR1 LGHNA, CDR2 YNFKEQ. The CDR3 DNA is TGTGCCAGCAGCCAAGATCAAAGCGCAGGGACTGGAAACACCATATATTTT. It yields the protein CASSQDQSAGTGNTIYF.

This rearrangement joins TRBV9 to TRBJ1-4; maybe TRBD1 (5 bases). The germline V and J ends were trimmed by 1 base and 5 bases, with 12 bases remaining between them. The germline CDR1 and CDR2 sequences are SGDLS and YYNGEE. This CDR3 spans 15 amino acids. DNA of the CDR3: TGTGCCAGCAGCGTACAGGGCCGGGGGAATGAAAAACTGTTTTTT. Translating gives CASSVQGRGNEKLFF. The variable domain in full, with the rest retrieved from reference TRBV9 and TRBJ1-4, is DSGVTQTPKHLITATGQRVTLRCSPRSGDLSVYWYQQSLDQGLQFLIQYYNGEERAKGNILERFSAQQFPDLHSELNLSSLELGDSALYFCASSVQGRGNEKLFFGSGTQLSVL.

V gene TRBV4-3 combines with J gene TRBJ2-1, with 9 nucleotides matching TRBD1. The V gene end was trimmed by 1 base and the J gene end by 10 bases; junction bases not matched to a gene: 17. Germline V gives CDR1 LGHNA, CDR2 YSLEER. This CDR3 is 18 amino acids long. This CDR3 reads CASSQGQGTGTNQGEQFF. The CDR3 nucleotides are TGCGCCAGCAGCCAAGGCCAGGGGACAGGGACAAACCAGGGGGAGCAGTTCTTC.

The table lists this clonotype with a few counts. The rearrangement links TRBV5-1 to TRBJ2-5, with D perhaps TRBD1 or TRBD2 (5 bases each). Germline V gives CDR1 SGHRS, CDR2 YFSETQ. The CDR3 loop spans 14 amino acids. Between the trimmed V and J ends, which lost 1 base and 2 bases, there was a span of 9 bases. The CDR3 spells CASSLMGEQETQYF. The CDR3 nucleotides read TGCGCCAGCAGCTTGATGGGGGAGCAAGAGACCCAGTACTTC.

The chain employs TRBV12-3 or TRBV12-4 and TRBJ2-1; D gene unclear. The CDR3 contains 12 residues. The ends were cut back, 3 bases at V and 8 bases at J, with 8 bases in the middle. The CDR3 reads CASSFRHYEQFF. Here the CDR3 DNA reads TGTGCCAGCAGTTTTCGCCACTATGAGCAGTTCTTC.

In this sample, this clonotype turned up a few times. The gene calls are TRBV5-1 and TRBJ2-2; tentative D call: TRBD2 (5 bases). Per the germline V gene, CDR1 is SGHRS and CDR2 is YFSETQ. V was trimmed by 4 bases and J by 6 bases, leaving 10 bases between them. This CDR3 has 13 amino acids. The CDR3 spells CASSAERAGELFF. The CDR3 DNA sequence: TGCGCCAGCAGCGCGGAGAGGGCCGGGGAGCTGTTTTTT.

The gene calls are TRBV2 and TRBJ1-6; maybe TRBD1 (5 bases). This CDR3 is 12 amino acids long. V lost 8 bases to trimming and J lost 10 bases, with 12 bases between them. Germline lookup yields CDR1 SNHLY and CDR2 FYNNEI. The CDR3 sequence: CASLRGGSPLHF. CDR3 bases: TGTGCCAGCTTAAGGGGTGGGTCACCCCTCCACTTT.

The chain joins TRBV13 to TRBJ1-4; TRBD1 matches at 11 bases. CDR1 and CDR2 (germline): PRHDT, FYEKMQ (reference sequence). This CDR3 region has 15 residues. With 4 bases clipped from V and 7 bases from J, the junction kept 5 bases outside the gene matches. The DNA of the CDR3 is TGTGCCAGCAGCTGGACAGGGGGCGTCGGTGAAAAACTGTTTTTT. As protein: CASSWTGGVGEKLFF.

This clonotype was detected many times. The CDR3 DNA follows: TGTGCCAGCAGTCCCGGGACGGTCTATGGCTACACCTTC. Its translation: CASSPGTVYGYTF. The rearrangement joins TRBV12-3 or TRBV12-4 to TRBJ1-2; D possibly corresponds to TRBD1 (5 bases). Trimming pared 5 bases from V and 4 bases from J, leaving 11 bases between. CDR3 length: 13 residues.

This clonotype was counted between two and nine times. The chain employs TRBV5-4 and TRBJ2-3; D ambiguous. Germline V gene lookup returns CDR1 SGHNT and CDR2 YYREEE (reference sequence). With 1 base removed from V and 4 bases from J, the gap between germline ends came to 10 bases. There are 14 residues in the CDR3. CDR3 in amino acids: CASSLNRVPDTQYF. CDR3 in DNA: TGTGCCAGCAGCTTGAATAGGGTTCCAGATACGCAGTATTTT.

The gene calls are TRBV30 and TRBJ1-5; D may be TRBD1 (5 bases). The CDR3 loop spans 13 amino acids. Trimming took 4 bases from V and 7 from J, leaving 14 bases between them. Germline V lookup: CDR1 GTSNPN, CDR2 SVGIG (reference sequence). In nucleotides, the CDR3 is TGTGCCTGGAAGGCAGGGAGGGACCAGCCCCAGCATTTT. This translates into CAWKAGRDQPQHF. The full variable domain, in which reference TRBV30 and TRBJ1-5 provide the parts outside the CDR3, is SQTIHQWPATLVQPVGSPLSLECTVEGTSNPNLYWYRQAAGRGLQLLFYSVGIGQISSEVPQNLSASRPQDRQFILSSKKLLLSDSGFYLCAWKAGRDQPQHFGDGTRLSIL.

The chain combines TRBV18 with TRBJ2-7; D tentatively reads TRBD1 or TRBD2 (5 bases each). Trimming took off 6 bases at V and 0 bases at J, with 18 bases between the two ends. CDR1 is KGHSH and CDR2 is LQKENI in the germline V gene. The CDR3 covers 16 residues. The CDR3 loop reads CASSPQGPASSYEQYF. CDR3 DNA: TGTGCCAGCTCTCCCCAGGGACCGGCTAGCTCCTACGAGCAGTACTTC.